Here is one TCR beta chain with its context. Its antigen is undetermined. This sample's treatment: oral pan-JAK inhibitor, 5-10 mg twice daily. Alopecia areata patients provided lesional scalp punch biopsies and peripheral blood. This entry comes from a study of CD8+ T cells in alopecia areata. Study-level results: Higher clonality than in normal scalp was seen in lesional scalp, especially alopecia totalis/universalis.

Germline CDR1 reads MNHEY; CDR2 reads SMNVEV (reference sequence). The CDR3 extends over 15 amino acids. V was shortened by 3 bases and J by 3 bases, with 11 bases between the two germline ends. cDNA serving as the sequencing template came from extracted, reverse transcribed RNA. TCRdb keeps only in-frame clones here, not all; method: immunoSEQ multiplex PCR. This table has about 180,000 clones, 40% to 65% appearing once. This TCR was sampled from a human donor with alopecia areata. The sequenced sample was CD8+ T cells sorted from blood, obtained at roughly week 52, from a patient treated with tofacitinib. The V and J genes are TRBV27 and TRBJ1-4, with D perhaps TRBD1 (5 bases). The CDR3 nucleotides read TGTGCCAGCAGTTTGGGGACCCGAGCTAATGAAAAACTGTTTTTT. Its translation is CASSLGTRANEKLFF.